This is a list of T cell receptor beta chains from one sample in a study of blood T cell repertoires in COVID-19. Sequencing used immunoSEQ multiplex PCR; TCRdb keeps in-frame clones, though not all of them. The sample carries about 150,000 clones, approximately 85% recorded once. The sample taken for sequencing was peripheral blood. These receptors came from a man between 60 and 75 years old with COVID-19, enrolled during active disease. Both conserved end residues are part of each CDR3. The D gene is left open where the match is weak. Clone size, where shown, is once, few, many, or a class for clones that have expanded.

J gene: TRBJ1-3
D gene: -
clone size: once
V gene: TRBV29-1
CDR3 DNA: TGCAGCGCTTGGACTCCTGGAAACACCATATATTTT
CDR3 protein: CSAWTPGNTIYF

J gene: TRBJ2-3
D gene: -
clone size: -
V gene: TRBV27
CDR3 DNA: TGTGCCAGCAGTTTCCAGAGCACAGATACGCAGTATTTT
CDR3 protein: CASSFQSTDTQYF

J gene: TRBJ2-7
D gene: -
clone size: -
V gene: TRBV29-1
CDR3 DNA: TGCAGCGGGATTACAGGTGTACCCTCCTACGAGCAGTACTTC
CDR3 protein: CSGITGVPSYEQYF

J gene: TRBJ2-1
D gene: TRBD2
clone size: -
V gene: TRBV24-1
CDR3 DNA: TGTGCCACCTCCCCTGGCGGGAGCTCCTACAATGAGCAGTTCTTC
CDR3 protein: CATSPGGSSYNEQFF

J gene: TRBJ2-3
D gene: TRBD2
clone size: -
V gene: TRBV5-1
CDR3 DNA: TGCGCCAGCAGCTACTTTGGTCTAGCGGGAGAGTACTCTAGCACAGATACGCAGTATTTT
CDR3 protein: CASSYFGLAGEYSSTDTQYF

J gene: TRBJ1-4
D gene: TRBD1
clone size: few
V gene: TRBV5-8
CDR3 DNA: TGTGCCAGCAGCTTGTGGGACAGGACTGAAAAACTGTTTTTT
CDR3 protein: CASSLWDRTEKLFF

J gene: TRBJ1-3
D gene: -
clone size: once
V gene: TRBV18
CDR3 DNA: TGTGCCAGCTCACCAGTCGAAGGGGGCTCTGGAAACACCATATATTTT
CDR3 protein: CASSPVEGGSGNTIYF

J gene: TRBJ1-4
D gene: -
clone size: -
V gene: TRBV6-6
CDR3 DNA: TGTGCCTCCCGGGGGGGGCTGGAAGAAAAACTGTTTTTT
CDR3 protein: CASRGGLEEKLFF

J gene: TRBJ2-3
D gene: TRBD2
clone size: -
V gene: TRBV4-2
CDR3 DNA: TGTGCCAGCAGCGGCGGAGGACTAGCGGGATCCGCAGATACGCAGTATTTT
CDR3 protein: CASSGGGLAGSADTQYF

J gene: TRBJ2-7
D gene: TRBD2
clone size: -
V gene: TRBV6-2/TRBV6-3
CDR3 DNA: TGTGCCAGCAGTTACTCCCTAGCGGGAGTTGAGGACGAGCAGTACTTC
CDR3 protein: CASSYSLAGVEDEQYF

J gene: TRBJ1-6
D gene: TRBD1
clone size: -
V gene: TRBV18
CDR3 DNA: TGTGCCAGCTCACAAGACAGGGATAATTCACCCCTCCACTTT
CDR3 protein: CASSQDRDNSPLHF

J gene: TRBJ1-2
D gene: TRBD1
clone size: -
V gene: TRBV28
CDR3 DNA: TGTGCCAGCAGTGCCCCAGGGGGGCCTTCGGGCTATGGCTACACCTTC
CDR3 protein: CASSAPGGPSGYGYTF

J gene: TRBJ2-7
D gene: -
clone size: -
V gene: TRBV5-1
CDR3 DNA: TGCGCCAGCAGCTTGTACCAGGGTGTATCCTACGAGCAGTACTTC
CDR3 protein: CASSLYQGVSYEQYF

J gene: TRBJ2-1
D gene: -
clone size: -
V gene: TRBV7-8
CDR3 DNA: TGTGCCAGCAGCTTAGACAGAAAAATCTACAATGAGCAGTTCTTC
CDR3 protein: CASSLDRKIYNEQFF

J gene: TRBJ1-2
D gene: -
clone size: -
V gene: TRBV20-1
CDR3 DNA: TGCAGTGCTAGAGGTCTCTATGGCTACACCTTC
CDR3 protein: CSARGLYGYTF

J gene: TRBJ2-7
D gene: -
clone size: -
V gene: TRBV4-2
CDR3 DNA: TGTGCCAGCAGCCAAGAGCTGGGCAGCAACGAGCAGTACTTC
CDR3 protein: CASSQELGSNEQYF

J gene: TRBJ1-2
D gene: -
clone size: -
V gene: TRBV5-5
CDR3 DNA: TGTGCCAGCAGCTTACAGGGAGTCGATGGCTACACCTTC
CDR3 protein: CASSLQGVDGYTF

J gene: TRBJ1-2
D gene: -
clone size: -
V gene: TRBV7-8
CDR3 DNA: TGTGCCAGCAGCCCCCTAGGGAGTGGCTACACCTTC
CDR3 protein: CASSPLGSGYTF

J gene: TRBJ2-7
D gene: TRBD1
clone size: -
V gene: TRBV6-2/TRBV6-3
CDR3 DNA: TGTGCCAGCAGTTACTCGGACAGGGCCTACGAGCAGTACTTC
CDR3 protein: CASSYSDRAYEQYF

J gene: TRBJ1-5
D gene: TRBD1
clone size: -
V gene: TRBV29-1
CDR3 DNA: TGCAGCGTGCTAACAGGGGTTGGTCAGCCCCAGCATTTT
CDR3 protein: CSVLTGVGQPQHF

J gene: TRBJ1-1
D gene: -
clone size: -
V gene: TRBV19
CDR3 DNA: TGTGCCAGTAGTATACAGCGGAACACTGAAGCTTTCTTT
CDR3 protein: CASSIQRNTEAFF

J gene: TRBJ1-1
D gene: -
clone size: once
V gene: TRBV7-2
CDR3 DNA: TGTGCCAGCAGCTTAGGCGGCTTGAACACTGAAGCTTTCTTT
CDR3 protein: CASSLGGLNTEAFF

J gene: TRBJ2-6
D gene: -
clone size: -
V gene: TRBV27
CDR3 DNA: TGTGCCAGCAGTTTAGCGCCCCCAGGGTCTGGGGCCAACGTCCTGACTTTC
CDR3 protein: CASSLAPPGSGANVLTF

J gene: TRBJ1-6
D gene: -
clone size: many
V gene: TRBV28
CDR3 DNA: TGTGCCAGCACCTCCCCCCCCGGGAATTCACCCCTCCACTTT
CDR3 protein: CASTSPPGNSPLHF

J gene: TRBJ2-2
D gene: -
clone size: -
V gene: TRBV7-8
CDR3 DNA: TGTGCCAGCAGCTTAAGGGGGGGGCCGGGCACCGGGGAGCTGTTTTTT
CDR3 protein: CASSLRGGPGTGELFF

J gene: TRBJ2-2
D gene: TRBD2
clone size: -
V gene: TRBV19
CDR3 DNA: TGTGCCAGTAAAGGCCTAGCGGGCCCGAACACCGGGGAGCTGTTTTTT
CDR3 protein: CASKGLAGPNTGELFF

J gene: TRBJ1-2
D gene: TRBD1
clone size: -
V gene: TRBV27
CDR3 DNA: TGTGCCAGCAGTTTATCGCCGACAGGGGCTAACTATGGCTACACCTTC
CDR3 protein: CASSLSPTGANYGYTF

J gene: TRBJ1-1
D gene: TRBD1
clone size: -
V gene: TRBV10-3
CDR3 DNA: TGTGCCATCAGCCGGGACAGTAGTTCTTGGAACACTGAAGCTTTCTTT
CDR3 protein: CAISRDSSSWNTEAFF

J gene: TRBJ2-2
D gene: TRBD2
clone size: -
V gene: TRBV11-2
CDR3 DNA: TGTGCCAGCAGGACGAGGATGGGGGAGGGGAACACCGGGGAGCTGTTTTTT
CDR3 protein: CASRTRMGEGNTGELFF

J gene: TRBJ1-2
D gene: -
clone size: -
V gene: TRBV27
CDR3 DNA: TGTGCCAGCAGTTCCGCGGGGGGCAATACCTATGGCTACACCTTC
CDR3 protein: CASSSAGGNTYGYTF

J gene: TRBJ2-3
D gene: -
clone size: -
V gene: TRBV7-8
CDR3 DNA: TGTGCCAGCAGCGGTCGTTCGAGAAGCACAGATACGCAGTATTTT
CDR3 protein: CASSGRSRSTDTQYF

J gene: TRBJ2-7
D gene: -
clone size: once
V gene: TRBV12-2
CDR3 DNA: TGTGCAAGTCGCTTAGTACTAGCGGGGGCAATGATCTCCTACGAGCAGTACTTC
CDR3 protein: CASRLVLAGAMISYEQYF

J gene: TRBJ2-5
D gene: TRBD2
clone size: once
V gene: TRBV4-3
CDR3 DNA: TGCGCCAGCAGCCAAGTAAGCGGGGGACAAGAGACCCAGTACTTC
CDR3 protein: CASSQVSGGQETQYF

J gene: TRBJ1-2
D gene: TRBD1
clone size: few
V gene: TRBV6-5
CDR3 DNA: TGTGCCAGCAGCCGAACTACAGGGGGTGGCTACACCTTC
CDR3 protein: CASSRTTGGGYTF

J gene: TRBJ2-4
D gene: -
clone size: -
V gene: TRBV6-2/TRBV6-3
CDR3 DNA: TGTGCCAGCAGCCCCGGTCAGGGATCAAGGAACATTCAGTACTTC
CDR3 protein: CASSPGQGSRNIQYF

J gene: TRBJ1-4
D gene: -
clone size: -
V gene: TRBV12-2
CDR3 DNA: TGTGCAAGTCGCTTAGTAGCGGACAGGGCGACTAATGAAAAACTGTTTTTT
CDR3 protein: CASRLVADRATNEKLFF

J gene: TRBJ2-1
D gene: -
clone size: -
V gene: TRBV5-8
CDR3 DNA: TGTGCCAGCATCTTACGCATGGAGAACACCTACAATGAGCAGTTCTTC
CDR3 protein: CASILRMENTYNEQFF

J gene: TRBJ1-5
D gene: -
clone size: -
V gene: TRBV29-1
CDR3 DNA: TGCAGCGTTCGAACAGGGCCTGCTCAGCCCCAGCATTTT
CDR3 protein: CSVRTGPAQPQHF

J gene: TRBJ2-1
D gene: -
clone size: -
V gene: TRBV6-1
CDR3 DNA: TGTGCCAGCAGTGAGAGCTCCTTCGAGCGGAGCCTGGCCTACAATGAGCAGTTCTTC
CDR3 protein: CASSESSFERSLAYNEQFF

J gene: TRBJ1-4
D gene: TRBD1
clone size: -
V gene: TRBV27
CDR3 DNA: TGTGCCAGCAGTTGGACAGGGGGCGAAAAACTGTTTTTT
CDR3 protein: CASSWTGGEKLFF

J gene: TRBJ1-2
D gene: -
clone size: -
V gene: TRBV6-5
CDR3 DNA: TGTGCCAGCAGTTACGTTGGGGTAGGGGATCACTATGGCTACACCTTC
CDR3 protein: CASSYVGVGDHYGYTF

J gene: TRBJ2-7
D gene: TRBD2
clone size: -
V gene: TRBV20-1
CDR3 DNA: TGCAGTGCTAGTCTGGTAGCGGGGGGGCTTCGCTACGAGCAGTACTTC
CDR3 protein: CSASLVAGGLRYEQYF

J gene: TRBJ2-1
D gene: TRBD1
clone size: -
V gene: TRBV11-3
CDR3 DNA: TGTGCCAGCAGCTTAGATGGGACAGGAGGGGGCAATGAGCAGTTCTTC
CDR3 protein: CASSLDGTGGGNEQFF

J gene: TRBJ1-5
D gene: -
clone size: -
V gene: TRBV2
CDR3 DNA: TGTGCCAGCAGGGGCGACAGCAGCAATCAGCCCCAGCATTTT
CDR3 protein: CASRGDSSNQPQHF

J gene: TRBJ2-7
D gene: -
clone size: -
V gene: TRBV18
CDR3 DNA: TGTGCCAGCTCACCACCGATCGGACTGGCCCGCTCCTACGAGCAGTACTTC
CDR3 protein: CASSPPIGLARSYEQYF

J gene: TRBJ2-7
D gene: -
clone size: -
V gene: TRBV7-9
CDR3 DNA: TGTGCCAGCAGCTTAGTTGGGAGCGGCACGAATGAGCAGTACTTC
CDR3 protein: CASSLVGSGTNEQYF

J gene: TRBJ2-2
D gene: TRBD2
clone size: few
V gene: TRBV4-1
CDR3 DNA: TGCGCCAGCAGCAAGGGACTAGCGGGAGGGCCCGGGGAGCTGTTTTTT
CDR3 protein: CASSKGLAGGPGELFF

J gene: TRBJ2-3
D gene: -
clone size: once
V gene: TRBV2
CDR3 DNA: TGTGCCAGCAGTAAAGACAGGACAGATACGCAGTATTTT
CDR3 protein: CASSKDRTDTQYF

J gene: TRBJ1-3
D gene: -
clone size: -
V gene: TRBV11-3
CDR3 DNA: TGTGCCAGCAGCTTAGGGGCCGACTCTGGAAACACCATATATTTT
CDR3 protein: CASSLGADSGNTIYF

J gene: TRBJ1-5
D gene: -
clone size: -
V gene: TRBV19
CDR3 DNA: TGTGCCAGTAGTGCCGGGGGTCCCAATCAGCCCCAGCATTTT
CDR3 protein: CASSAGGPNQPQHF

J gene: TRBJ1-5
D gene: -
clone size: -
V gene: TRBV28
CDR3 DNA: TGTGCCAGCGGGACAAATAGCAATCAGCCCCAGCATTTT
CDR3 protein: CASGTNSNQPQHF

J gene: TRBJ1-5
D gene: TRBD1
clone size: -
V gene: TRBV7-8
CDR3 DNA: TGTGCCAGCAGCGGGGGACAGAATAGCAATCAGCCCCAGCATTTT
CDR3 protein: CASSGGQNSNQPQHF

J gene: TRBJ2-1
D gene: TRBD1
clone size: -
V gene: TRBV24-1
CDR3 DNA: TGTGCCACCAGTGATCCCGGGACAGGGTCTTGGAATGAGCAGTTCTTC
CDR3 protein: CATSDPGTGSWNEQFF